Reported below is one T cell receptor (beta chain). Its cognate antigen is unknown. The source of the blood RNA was unsorted whole blood, and germline DNA was extracted as well. From approximately 450 ng total RNA, TCR beta cDNA was generated with a primer in the constant region. The TCR beta library was amplified through three nested multiplex PCR rounds in a modified ARM-PCR procedure. The two initial PCR rounds, around 11 cycles each, used TRBV1-TRBV30 forward and C-beta reverse primers. TCRdb reanalysed the multiplex PCR reads using MiXCR and keeps one entry per CDR3 protein. The sample lists around 170,000 distinct CDR3 sequences; 60% were seen once. Trimming took off 9 bases at V and 0 bases at J, with 12 bases between the two ends. Germline V gives CDR1 MNHNS, CDR2 SASEGT. There are 14 residues in the CDR3. This entry is derived from a study of tumor-infiltrating lymphocytes in primary liver carcinoma. Overall study: Surgeons resected the patients' primary liver carcinomas.

Study-level results: Because of bulk unsorted sampling, CD4+ and CD8+ repertoires were not subjected to comparison. It was tumor-adjacent and tumor-blood pairs that overlapped less than tumor region pairs did. Top-250-clone fractions were significantly higher in tumors than in blood (p = 0.039).

The source material was peripheral blood. This chain joins TRBV6-1 and TRBJ1-5; D remains ambiguous. The clonotype was recovered from a man aged 35 to 55 with primary liver carcinoma and hepatitis B virus infection. The DNA of the CDR3 is TGTGCCAGGGGAGGGTCTTATAGCAATCAGCCCCAGCATTTT. This sequence encodes CARGGSYSNQPQHF.